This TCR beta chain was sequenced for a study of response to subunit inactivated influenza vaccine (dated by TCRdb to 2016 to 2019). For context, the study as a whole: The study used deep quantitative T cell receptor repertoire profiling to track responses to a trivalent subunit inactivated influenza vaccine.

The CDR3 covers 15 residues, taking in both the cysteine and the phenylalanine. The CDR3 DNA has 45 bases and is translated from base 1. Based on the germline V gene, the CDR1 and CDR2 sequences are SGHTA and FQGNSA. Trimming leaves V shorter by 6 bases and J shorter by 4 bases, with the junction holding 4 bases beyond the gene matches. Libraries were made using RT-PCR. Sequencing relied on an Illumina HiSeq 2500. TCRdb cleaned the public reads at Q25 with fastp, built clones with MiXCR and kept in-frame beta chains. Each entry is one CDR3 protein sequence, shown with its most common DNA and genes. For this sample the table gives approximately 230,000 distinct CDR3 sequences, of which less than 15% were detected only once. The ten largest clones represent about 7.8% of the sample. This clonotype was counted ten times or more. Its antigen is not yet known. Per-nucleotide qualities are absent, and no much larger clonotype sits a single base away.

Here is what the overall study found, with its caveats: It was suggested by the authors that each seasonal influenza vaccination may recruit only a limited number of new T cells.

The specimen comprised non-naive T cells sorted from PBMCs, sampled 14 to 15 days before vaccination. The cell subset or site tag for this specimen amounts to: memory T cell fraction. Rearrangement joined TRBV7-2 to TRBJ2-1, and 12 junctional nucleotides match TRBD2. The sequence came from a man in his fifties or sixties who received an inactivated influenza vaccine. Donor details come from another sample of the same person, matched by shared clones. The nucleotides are TGTGCCAGCAGGGACGGGACTAGCGGGTACAATGAGCAGTTCTTC. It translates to CASRDGTSGYNEQFF.